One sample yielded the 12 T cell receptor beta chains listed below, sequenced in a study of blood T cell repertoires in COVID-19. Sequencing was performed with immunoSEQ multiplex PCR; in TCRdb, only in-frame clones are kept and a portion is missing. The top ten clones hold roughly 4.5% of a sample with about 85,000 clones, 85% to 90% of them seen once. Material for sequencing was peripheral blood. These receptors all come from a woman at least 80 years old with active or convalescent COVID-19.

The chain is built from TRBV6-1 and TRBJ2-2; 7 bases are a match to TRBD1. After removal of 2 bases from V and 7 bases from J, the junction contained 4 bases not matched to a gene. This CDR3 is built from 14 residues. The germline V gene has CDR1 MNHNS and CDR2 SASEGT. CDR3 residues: CASSEQTGYGELFF. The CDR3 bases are TGTGCCAGCAGTGAACAGACAGGGTACGGGGAGCTGTTTTTT.

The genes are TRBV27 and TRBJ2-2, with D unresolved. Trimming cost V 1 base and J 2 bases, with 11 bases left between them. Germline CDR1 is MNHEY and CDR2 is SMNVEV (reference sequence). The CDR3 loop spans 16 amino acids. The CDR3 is CASSLLALANTGELFF. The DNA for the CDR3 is TGTGCCAGCAGTTTATTGGCCCTCGCTAACACCGGGGAGCTGTTTTTT.

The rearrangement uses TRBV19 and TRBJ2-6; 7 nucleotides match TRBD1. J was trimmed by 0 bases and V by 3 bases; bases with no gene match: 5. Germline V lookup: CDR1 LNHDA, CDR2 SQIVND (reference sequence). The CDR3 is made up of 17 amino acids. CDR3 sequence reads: CASSITGVGSGANVLTF. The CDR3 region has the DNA TGTGCCAGTAGTATCACAGGGGTAGGCTCTGGGGCCAACGTCCTGACTTTC.

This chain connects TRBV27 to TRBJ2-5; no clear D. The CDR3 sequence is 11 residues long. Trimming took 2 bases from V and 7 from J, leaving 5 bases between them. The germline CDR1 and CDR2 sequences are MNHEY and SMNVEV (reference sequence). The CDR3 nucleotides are TGTGCCAGCAGTTTAATCGGGACCCAGTACTTC. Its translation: CASSLIGTQYF.

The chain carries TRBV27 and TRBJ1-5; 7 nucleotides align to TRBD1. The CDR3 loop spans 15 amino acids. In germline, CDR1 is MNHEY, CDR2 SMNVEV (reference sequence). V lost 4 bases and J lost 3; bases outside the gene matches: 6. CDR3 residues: CASSSPGQFNQPQHF. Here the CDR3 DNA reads TGTGCCAGCAGTTCACCGGGACAGTTCAATCAGCCCCAGCATTTT.

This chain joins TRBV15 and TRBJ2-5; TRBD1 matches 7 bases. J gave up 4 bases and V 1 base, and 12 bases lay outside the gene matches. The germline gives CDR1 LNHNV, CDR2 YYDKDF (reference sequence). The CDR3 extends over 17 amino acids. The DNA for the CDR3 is TGTGCCACCAGCAGAGGCAGAAAAGACAGGGTGTTAGAGACCCAGTACTTC. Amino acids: CATSRGRKDRVLETQYF.

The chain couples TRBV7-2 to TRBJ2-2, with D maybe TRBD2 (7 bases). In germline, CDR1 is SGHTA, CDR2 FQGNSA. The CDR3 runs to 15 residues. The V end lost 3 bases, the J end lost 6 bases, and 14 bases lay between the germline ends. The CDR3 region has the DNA TGTGCCAGCAGCTTCAAGGGGGGAGGGGCCGGGGAGCTGTTTTTT. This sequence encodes CASSFKGGGAGELFF.

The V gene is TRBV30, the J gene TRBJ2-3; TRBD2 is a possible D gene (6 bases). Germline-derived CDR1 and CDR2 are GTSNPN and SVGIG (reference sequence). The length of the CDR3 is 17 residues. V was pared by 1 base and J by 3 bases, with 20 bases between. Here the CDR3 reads CAWSAGPPLGRTDTQYF. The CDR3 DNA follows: TGTGCCTGGAGTGCAGGTCCCCCACTAGGGAGGACAGATACGCAGTATTTT. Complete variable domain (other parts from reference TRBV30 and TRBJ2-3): SQTIHQWPATLVQPVGSPLSLECTVEGTSNPNLYWYRQAAGRGLQLLFYSVGIGQISSEVPQNLSASRPQDRQFILSSKKLLLSDSGFYLCAWSAGPPLGRTDTQYFGPGTRLTVL.

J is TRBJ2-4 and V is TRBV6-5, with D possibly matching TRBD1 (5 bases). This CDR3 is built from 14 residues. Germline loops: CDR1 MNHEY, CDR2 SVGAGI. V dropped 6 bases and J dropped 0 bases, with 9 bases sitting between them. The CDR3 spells CASSRGQAKNIQYF. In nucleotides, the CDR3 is TGTGCCAGCAGCCGCGGACAAGCCAAAAACATTCAGTACTTC.

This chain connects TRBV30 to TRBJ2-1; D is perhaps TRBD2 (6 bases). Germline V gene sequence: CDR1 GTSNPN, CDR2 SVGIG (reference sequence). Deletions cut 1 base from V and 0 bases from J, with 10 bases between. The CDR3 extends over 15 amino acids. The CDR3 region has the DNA TGTGCCTGGAGTGGGGGACTTCGCTCCTACAATGAGCAGTTCTTC. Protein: CAWSGGLRSYNEQFF.

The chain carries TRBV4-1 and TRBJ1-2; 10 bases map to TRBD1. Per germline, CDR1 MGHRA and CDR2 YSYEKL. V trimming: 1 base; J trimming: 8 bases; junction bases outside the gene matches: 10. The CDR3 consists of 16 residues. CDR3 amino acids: CASSQGGWDRGRGYTF. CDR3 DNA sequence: TGCGCCAGCAGCCAAGGCGGATGGGACAGGGGAAGAGGCTACACCTTC.

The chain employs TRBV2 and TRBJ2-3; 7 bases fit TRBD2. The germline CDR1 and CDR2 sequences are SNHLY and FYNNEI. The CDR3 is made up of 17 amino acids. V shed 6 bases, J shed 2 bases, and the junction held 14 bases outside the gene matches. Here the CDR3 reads CASRGDLAGRDTDTQYF. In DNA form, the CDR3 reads TGTGCCAGCAGGGGGGATTTGGCGGGGAGGGACACAGATACGCAGTATTTT.